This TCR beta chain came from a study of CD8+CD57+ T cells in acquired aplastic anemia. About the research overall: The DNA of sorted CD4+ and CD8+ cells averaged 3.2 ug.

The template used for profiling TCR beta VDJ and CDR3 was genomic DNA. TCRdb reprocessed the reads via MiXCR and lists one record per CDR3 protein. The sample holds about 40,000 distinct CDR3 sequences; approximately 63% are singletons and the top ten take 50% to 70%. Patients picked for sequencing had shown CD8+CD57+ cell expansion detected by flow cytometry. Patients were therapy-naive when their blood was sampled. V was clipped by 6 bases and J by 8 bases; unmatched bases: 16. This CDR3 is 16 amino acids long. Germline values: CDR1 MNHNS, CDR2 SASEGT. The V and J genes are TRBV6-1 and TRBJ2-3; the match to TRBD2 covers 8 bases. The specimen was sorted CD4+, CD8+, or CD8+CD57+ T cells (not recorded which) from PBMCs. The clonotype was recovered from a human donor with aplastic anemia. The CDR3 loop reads CASSFRAGGLAVTQYF. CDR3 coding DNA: TGTGCCAGCAGCTTTCGGGCGGGGGGACTTGCAGTTACGCAGTATTTT.